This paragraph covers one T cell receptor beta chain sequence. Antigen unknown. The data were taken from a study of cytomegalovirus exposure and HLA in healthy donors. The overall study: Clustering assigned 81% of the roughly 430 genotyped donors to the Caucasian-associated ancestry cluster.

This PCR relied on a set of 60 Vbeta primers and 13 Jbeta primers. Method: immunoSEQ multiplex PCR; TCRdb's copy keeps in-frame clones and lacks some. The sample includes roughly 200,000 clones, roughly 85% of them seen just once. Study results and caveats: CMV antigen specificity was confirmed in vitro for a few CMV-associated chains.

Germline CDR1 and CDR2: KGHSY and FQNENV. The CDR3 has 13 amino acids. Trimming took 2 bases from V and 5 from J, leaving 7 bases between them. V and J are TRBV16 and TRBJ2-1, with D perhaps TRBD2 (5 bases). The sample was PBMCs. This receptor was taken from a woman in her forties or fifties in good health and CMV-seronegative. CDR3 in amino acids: CASSQRGNNEQFF. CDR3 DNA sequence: TGTGCCAGCAGCCAAAGAGGGAACAATGAGCAGTTCTTC. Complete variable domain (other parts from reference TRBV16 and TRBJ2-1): GEEVAQTPKHLVRGEGQKAKLYCAPIKGHSYVFWYQQVLKNEFKFLISFQNENVFDETGMPKERFSAKCLPNSPCSLEIQATKLEDSAVYFCASSQRGNNEQFFGPGTRLTVL.